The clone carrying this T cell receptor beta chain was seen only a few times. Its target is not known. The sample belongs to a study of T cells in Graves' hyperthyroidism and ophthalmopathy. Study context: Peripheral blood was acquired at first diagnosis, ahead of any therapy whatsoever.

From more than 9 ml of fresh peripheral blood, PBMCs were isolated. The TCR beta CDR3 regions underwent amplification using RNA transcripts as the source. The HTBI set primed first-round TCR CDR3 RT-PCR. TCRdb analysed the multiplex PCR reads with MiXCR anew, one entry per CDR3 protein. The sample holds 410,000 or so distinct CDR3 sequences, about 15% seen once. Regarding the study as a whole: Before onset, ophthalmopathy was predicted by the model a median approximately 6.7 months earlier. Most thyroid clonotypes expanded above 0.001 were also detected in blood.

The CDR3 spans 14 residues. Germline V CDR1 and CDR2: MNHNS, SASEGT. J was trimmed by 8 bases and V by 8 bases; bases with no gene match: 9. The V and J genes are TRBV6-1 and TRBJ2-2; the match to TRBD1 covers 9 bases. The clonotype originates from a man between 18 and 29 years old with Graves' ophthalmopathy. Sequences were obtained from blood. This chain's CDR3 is CASLMLQGAGELFF. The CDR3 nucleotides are TGTGCCAGCCTAATGCTACAGGGGGCTGGGGAGCTGTTTTTT.